The rows below give T cell receptor beta chains drawn from one sample of a study of T cells in localized non-small cell lung cancer. Some clones are missing from TCRdb's copy, which holds only in-frame ones; the method was immunoSEQ multiplex PCR. The sample holds approximately 11,000 clones, less than 35% seen once. The sample in question was lung tumor tissue, obtained before any cancer treatment. The receptors were gathered from a man aged 40 to 69 with stage I lung adenocarcinoma. Both conserved end residues are part of each CDR3. A D gene is named only where the DNA matches it firmly. Rows may omit the clone size; those that give it use once, few, many or a size class.

- | TRBJ2-1 | - | TRBV6-8 | 15 | CASSYGPGLSNEQFF | TGTGCCAGCAGTTACGGTCCGGGACTTAGTAATGAGCAGTTCTTC
TRBD2 | TRBJ2-2 | - | TRBV19 | 15 | CASSIAGASAGELFF | TGTGCCAGTAGCATAGCGGGGGCTAGCGCCGGGGAGCTGTTTTTT
- | TRBJ1-2 | - | TRBV15 | 15 | CATSRDGRQAGGYTF | TGTGCCACCAGCAGAGATGGCAGACAGGCTGGGGGCTACACCTTC
- | TRBJ1-1 | - | TRBV5-1 | 15 | CASSLARGENTEAFF | TGCGCCAGCAGCTTGGCGCGGGGAGAGAACACTGAAGCTTTCTTT
- | TRBJ1-1 | - | TRBV5-1 | 15 | CASSLLRAMNTEAFF | TGCGCCAGCAGCTTGTTACGGGCCATGAACACTGAAGCTTTCTTT
TRBD2 | TRBJ2-1 | - | TRBV5-1 | 15 | CASSFTSGGRGEQFF | TGCGCCAGCAGCTTTACTAGCGGGGGGCGGGGTGAGCAGTTCTTC
- | TRBJ2-7 | medium-sized | TRBV6-8 | 13 | CASGTDLIAEQYF | TGTGCCAGCGGGACGGATCTGATCGCCGAGCAGTACTTC
- | TRBJ1-5 | few | TRBV11-3 | 15 | CASSFWVNSNQPQHF | TGTGCCAGCAGCTTCTGGGTGAATAGCAATCAGCCCCAGCATTTT
- | TRBJ1-3 | - | TRBV6-8 | 12 | CASSYRWDTIYF | TGTGCCAGCAGTTATAGGTGGGACACCATATATTTT
- | TRBJ1-5 | - | TRBV19 | 14 | CASSIATPNQPQHF | TGTGCCAGTAGTATAGCGACCCCCAATCAGCCCCAGCATTTT
TRBD2 | TRBJ2-3 | - | TRBV19 | 16 | CASGKSSGGETDTQYF | TGTGCCAGCGGGAAATCTAGCGGGGGGGAGACAGATACGCAGTATTTT
- | TRBJ1-1 | - | TRBV7-2 | 13 | CASSHRGASEAFF | TGTGCCAGCAGCCACCGGGGCGCCAGCGAAGCTTTCTTT
- | TRBJ1-1 | few | TRBV18 | 13 | CASSPDLNTEAFF | TGTGCCAGCTCACCAGACCTGAACACTGAAGCTTTCTTT
- | TRBJ1-5 | few | TRBV18 | 13 | CASSPGDAQPQHF | TGTGCCAGCTCACCAGGTGATGCTCAGCCCCAGCATTTT
- | TRBJ1-2 | few | TRBV6-8 | 12 | CASRDGNGGYTF | TGTGCCAGCAGGGACGGCAACGGTGGCTACACCTTC
TRBD1 | TRBJ1-1 | - | TRBV11-3 | 16 | CASSPVWGQGNTEAFF | TGTGCCAGCAGTCCCGTGTGGGGACAGGGGAACACTGAAGCTTTCTTT
- | TRBJ2-5 | many | TRBV6-1 | 14 | CASSEAGVGGTQYF | TGTGCCAGCAGTGAAGCGGGGGTAGGGGGGACCCAGTACTTC
TRBD1 | TRBJ2-5 | many | TRBV11-3 | 15 | CASSLVPGGGKTQYF | TGTGCCAGCAGCTTAGTTCCAGGGGGCGGAAAGACCCAGTACTTC
TRBD2 | TRBJ2-1 | - | TRBV11-3 | 16 | CASSLDGLAGMPEQFF | TGTGCCAGCAGCTTAGACGGACTAGCGGGGATGCCGGAACAGTTCTTC
- | TRBJ2-7 | - | TRBV10-2 | 13 | CASTATGTYEQYF | TGCGCCAGCACCGCTACCGGGACTTACGAGCAGTACTTC
- | TRBJ1-2 | - | TRBV19 | 15 | CASSITRPINYGYTF | TGTGCCAGTAGTATAACCAGGCCTATAAACTATGGCTACACCTTC
- | TRBJ2-7 | few | TRBV15 | 15 | CATSRGPGASREQYF | TGTGCCACCAGCAGAGGGCCCGGGGCTTCTAGGGAGCAGTACTTC
TRBD1 | TRBJ2-7 | - | TRBV19 | 14 | CASRIGQGPYEQYF | TGTGCCAGTAGAATTGGACAGGGACCCTACGAGCAGTACTTC
- | TRBJ1-5 | few | TRBV4-1 | 14 | CASSQERGDQPQHF | TGCGCCAGCAGCCAAGAAAGAGGGGACCAGCCCCAGCATTTT
- | TRBJ1-2 | - | TRBV11-3 | 17 | CASSLGPDKGPNYGYTF | TGTGCCAGCAGCTTAGGCCCGGATAAGGGCCCCAACTATGGCTACACCTTC
- | TRBJ1-1 | few | TRBV5-1 | 18 | CASSLGTLPGAKYTEAFF | TGCGCCAGCAGCTTGGGAACGCTTCCGGGGGCGAAATACACTGAAGCTTTCTTT
- | TRBJ2-7 | - | TRBV11-3 | 14 | CASSLVGSSYEQYF | TGTGCCAGCAGCTTGGTCGGCAGTTCCTACGAGCAGTACTTC
- | TRBJ1-5 | medium-sized | TRBV6-8 | 14 | CASSRTSSNQPQHF | TGTGCCAGCAGTCGGACATCTAGCAATCAGCCCCAGCATTTT
TRBD2 | TRBJ2-7 | - | TRBV9 | 12 | CASSVSGGEQYF | TGTGCCAGCAGCGTCTCCGGGGGGGAGCAGTACTTC
- | TRBJ2-3 | - | TRBV9 | 15 | CASSPRGWGTDTQYF | TGTGCCAGCAGCCCTCGGGGTTGGGGTACAGATACGCAGTATTTT
- | TRBJ1-2 | - | TRBV9 | 15 | CASSVGRLTNYGYTF | TGTGCCAGCAGCGTAGGACGTCTTACTAACTATGGCTACACCTTC
- | TRBJ2-2 | - | TRBV11-3 | 14 | CASSSGTGTGELFF | TGTGCCAGCAGCTCGGGGACGGGCACCGGGGAGCTGTTTTTT
- | TRBJ2-1 | - | TRBV10-2 | 15 | CASSESGGPGGKQFF | TGCGCCAGCAGTGAGTCTGGGGGGCCGGGGGGTAAGCAGTTCTTC
- | TRBJ1-2 | few | TRBV9 | 12 | CASSLTDYGYTF | TGTGCCAGCAGCCTGACGGATTATGGCTACACCTTC
TRBD1 | TRBJ2-3 | few | TRBV30 | 13 | CACPHRGRDTQYF | TGTGCCTGTCCACACAGGGGGAGAGATACGCAGTATTTT
- | TRBJ1-1 | - | TRBV10-3 | 14 | CAISESTPTVEAFF | TGTGCCATCAGTGAGTCCACCCCGACGGTTGAAGCTTTCTTT
TRBD2 | TRBJ2-5 | few | TRBV6-8 | 14 | CAVRTSGGQETQYF | TGTGCCGTCCGGACTAGCGGGGGACAAGAGACCCAGTACTTC
- | TRBJ1-1 | few | TRBV6-8 | 12 | CASSYSAGEAFF | TGTGCCAGCAGTTACTCCGCAGGGGAAGCTTTCTTT
- | TRBJ1-2 | - | TRBV19 | 13 | CARPGPPGKGYTF | TGTGCCAGGCCAGGGCCCCCGGGAAAGGGCTACACCTTC
TRBD1 | TRBJ1-3 | - | TRBV6-8 | 14 | CAISATTGGDTIYF | TGTGCCATCAGTGCGACTACAGGGGGCGACACCATATATTTT
- | TRBJ1-5 | few | TRBV6-8 | 14 | CASTGASHNQPQHF | TGTGCCAGCACTGGAGCCAGCCACAATCAGCCCCAGCATTTT
- | TRBJ1-2 | few | TRBV6-8 | 13 | CASMTLKNYGYTF | TGTGCCAGCATGACCCTTAAAAACTATGGCTACACCTTC
- | TRBJ1-1 | - | TRBV9 | 14 | CASNRGDMNTEAFF | TGTGCCAGCAACCGGGGGGACATGAACACTGAAGCTTTCTTT
- | TRBJ1-5 | many | TRBV11-3 | 15 | CASSPIGGGVQPQHF | TGTGCCAGCAGCCCCATTGGCGGGGGTGTTCAGCCCCAGCATTTT
TRBD2 | TRBJ2-1 | few | TRBV6-8 | 13 | CASSEDSGTSAVF | TGTGCCAGCAGTGAGGATTCCGGGACTAGTGCAGTCTTC
- | TRBJ1-3 | - | TRBV5-1 | 15 | CASSLEAGGGNTIYF | TGCGCCAGCAGCTTGGAGGCAGGCGGTGGAAACACCATATATTTT
- | TRBJ2-2 | few | TRBV11-3 | 14 | CASSQGGGTGELFF | TGTGCCAGCAGCCAAGGTGGAGGGACCGGGGAGCTGTTTTTT
TRBD1 | TRBJ2-7 | - | TRBV30 | 16 | CAWKETGVNLINEQYF | TGTGCCTGGAAGGAGACAGGGGTGAATCTAATTAACGAGCAGTACTTC
- | TRBJ1-2 | - | TRBV9 | 15 | CASSGEDLGWKGYTF | TGTGCCAGCAGCGGCGAGGACTTAGGCTGGAAAGGCTACACCTTC
- | TRBJ2-3 | - | TRBV6-8 | 14 | CASSPRGLEDTQYF | TGTGCCAGCAGCCCCCGGGGATTGGAAGATACGCAGTATTTT
- | TRBJ1-2 | many | TRBV9 | 14 | CASSVGGVLYGYTF | TGTGCCAGCAGCGTAGGGGGTGTACTCTATGGCTACACCTTC
- | TRBJ1-3 | few | TRBV30 | 14 | CAWSEIRSGNTIYF | TGTGCCTGGAGCGAGATCCGCTCTGGAAACACCATATATTTT
- | TRBJ2-2 | - | TRBV12-5 | 15 | CASGLGHGLTGELFF | TGTGCTAGTGGGTTGGGACACGGTCTCACCGGGGAGCTGTTTTTT
- | TRBJ2-7 | - | TRBV6-1 | 16 | CASSEAEGGSYYEQYF | TGTGCCAGCAGTGAAGCTGAGGGAGGCTCGTACTACGAGCAGTACTTC
- | TRBJ2-1 | - | TRBV11-3 | 15 | CASSLVPSGSNEQFF | TGTGCCAGCAGCTTAGTGCCCTCGGGTTCGAATGAGCAGTTCTTC